A selection of T cell receptor beta chains follows, all from one sample in a study of cytotoxic CD8 clonotypes in ibrutinib-treated CLL. TCRdb's copy holds only in-frame clones and misses some; the assay was immunoSEQ multiplex PCR. The sample contains 65,000 to 95,000 clones, about 86% of which appear only once. Source: PBMCs, taken before ibrutinib treatment. The receptors were gathered from a human donor with chronic lymphocytic leukemia. Both conserved end residues are trimmed from each CDR3.

>TRBV7-2|TRBJ2-5
ASSRSQETQY
>TRBV5-8|TRBJ1-2
ARDLGQGEDYT
>TRBV7-8|TRBJ1-5
ASSLFGRESNQPQH
>TRBV6-6|TRBJ1-2
ASSYSETEPYGYT
>TRBV9|TRBJ2-1
ASSVVSGTQAEQF
>TRBV7-3|TRBJ2-3
ASSSQPGLGSTDTQY
>TRBV25-1|TRBJ1-1
ASTDFGKTGGTEAF
>TRBV5-4|TRBJ1-1
ASSSRVLGNTEAF
>TRBV2|TRBJ1-2
ASRKGQDYGYT
>TRBV7-2|TRBJ2-7
ASSLSTGTSEQY
>TRBV6-1|TRBJ2-7
ASSELFVSYEQY
>TRBV10-2|TRBJ2-4
ASRASRGQGGNIQY
>TRBV4-3|TRBJ2-3
ASSQEGTRGLAGGPSTDTQY
>TRBV6-1|TRBJ2-7
ASSATGTGRYEQY
>TRBV5-1|TRBJ1-5
ASSLGDRTNQPQH
>TRBV7-3|TRBJ2-5
ASSPTRAGAGGETQY
>TRBV30|TRBJ1-1
ALRRGTQANTEAF
>TRBV9|TRBJ1-2
ASSPGETNYGYT
>TRBV19|TRBJ2-1
ASKPTSGSNNEQF
>TRBV10-1|TRBJ1-2
ASSDPDRAPT
>TRBV5-1|TRBJ2-1
ASSLAGILNNEQF
>TRBV5-1|TRBJ2-1
ASSLGTSGGYEQF
>TRBV28|TRBJ1-5
ASSFRRSNQPQH
>TRBV7-3|TRBJ2-5
ASSLPEGGETQY
>TRBV4-3|TRBJ1-5
ASSQGVSNQPQH
>TRBV19|TRBJ2-6
ASSIAGQGAPGANVLT
>TRBV6-5|TRBJ1-5
ASSLGSYSNQPQH
>TRBV7-9|TRBJ2-2
ASSLDRGAQNTGELF
>TRBV28|TRBJ1-5
ASQNKGTYYNQPQH
>TRBV7-6|TRBJ2-7
ASSSGPYEQY
>TRBV28|TRBJ2-1
ASRSSGGLFYNEQF
>TRBV13|TRBJ2-5
ASSLQTIKETQY
>TRBV5-1|TRBJ2-3
ASSSLGDTQY
>TRBV7-2|TRBJ2-7
ASSTRQGVSYEQY
>TRBV6-6|TRBJ1-1
ASSTLDRGNTEAF
>TRBV11-3|TRBJ2-1
ASGGLAGGPSYNEQF
>TRBV11-2|TRBJ2-7
ASSLLLQLTYEQY
>TRBV18|TRBJ2-5
ASLGGGETQY
>TRBV6-6|TRBJ2-2
ASSYQRDRGTGELF
>TRBV28|TRBJ2-7
ASSGTGGRSSYEQY
>TRBV19|TRBJ2-1
ASTRGQGRYNEQF
>TRBV4-2|TRBJ2-1
ASSQVLSEQF
>TRBV5-1|TRBJ1-1
ASSADASTEAF
>TRBV7-6|TRBJ2-7
ASSLAATGQGSYEQY
>TRBV5-6|TRBJ2-2
ASSPQRGQTGELF
>TRBV28|TRBJ2-3
ASSSSPQRTDTQY
>TRBV10-3|TRBJ2-2
AINTAAAGELF
>TRBV4-2|TRBJ2-7
ASSQETPGHEQY
>TRBV2|TRBJ1-5
ASSFEEPQH
>TRBV6-1|TRBJ2-1
ASSERTGYNEQF
>TRBV9|TRBJ2-2
ASSAAPGELF
>TRBV2|TRBJ2-1
ASSREDSYNEQF
>TRBV6-5|TRBJ1-2
ASRPGQLFYGYT
>TRBV6-8|TRBJ2-1
ASSSGTSRYNEQF
>TRBV7-2|TRBJ2-3
ASSLGGLAGASITDTQY